Listed below are T cell receptor beta chains from one sample, sequenced in a study of cytotoxic CD8 clonotypes in ibrutinib-treated CLL. Only in-frame clones appear in the TCRdb table, and some are missing; sequencing was by immunoSEQ multiplex PCR. Counted here are roughly 190,000 clones, over 60% occurring once; the ten biggest clones make up roughly 12%. The sequencing here drew on PBMCs, taken after 24 months of ibrutinib treatment. The receptors here all came from a human donor with chronic lymphocytic leukemia. Both conserved end residues are part of each CDR3. The D gene is left open where the match is weak. Clone size is stated in some rows and not others, as once, few, many or a class when expanded.

d_gene: TRBD2; abundance: few; j_gene: TRBJ2-3; v_gene: TRBV19; CDR3nt: TGTGCCAGTAGTCTGCCAGCGGGATTAGGGACAGATACGCAGTATTTT; CDR3aa: CASSLPAGLGTDTQYF
d_gene: TRBD2; abundance: NA; j_gene: TRBJ2-7; v_gene: TRBV9; CDR3nt: TGTGCCAGCAGCACTAGCGGTAAACGATACGAGCAGTACTTC; CDR3aa: CASSTSGKRYEQYF
d_gene: NA; abundance: NA; j_gene: TRBJ2-2; v_gene: TRBV6-5; CDR3nt: TGTGCCAGCAGTTTCACCAGGACAGATACCGGGGAGCTGTTTTTT; CDR3aa: CASSFTRTDTGELFF
d_gene: TRBD2; abundance: NA; j_gene: TRBJ2-7; v_gene: TRBV9; CDR3nt: TGTGCCAGCAGCCCCTCGCTAGCGGGAGGGTACGAGCAGTACTTC; CDR3aa: CASSPSLAGGYEQYF
d_gene: NA; abundance: NA; j_gene: TRBJ2-2; v_gene: TRBV6-5; CDR3nt: TGTGCCAGCAGCCTTAGCGGGAACACCGGGGAGCTGTTTTTT; CDR3aa: CASSLSGNTGELFF
d_gene: NA; abundance: NA; j_gene: TRBJ1-2; v_gene: TRBV5-1; CDR3nt: TGCGCCAGCAGCCCTCAAGCGGCCGGAAATAACTATGGCTACACCTTC; CDR3aa: CASSPQAAGNNYGYTF
d_gene: NA; abundance: once; j_gene: TRBJ2-7; v_gene: TRBV11-2; CDR3nt: TGTGCCAGCAGCCTCGTAACCGAGCAGTACTTC; CDR3aa: CASSLVTEQYF
d_gene: NA; abundance: NA; j_gene: TRBJ2-5; v_gene: TRBV19; CDR3nt: TGTGCCACCAGGGACTTCGCCCAAGAGACCCAGTACTTC; CDR3aa: CATRDFAQETQYF
d_gene: NA; abundance: once; j_gene: TRBJ1-4; v_gene: TRBV9; CDR3nt: TGTGCCAGCAGCGTGAGGAGTGCTAATGAAAAACTGTTTTTT; CDR3aa: CASSVRSANEKLFF
d_gene: TRBD2; abundance: NA; j_gene: TRBJ2-2; v_gene: TRBV19; CDR3nt: TGTGCCAGTAGTAAGCGGGAGGGGGAGCTGTTTTTT; CDR3aa: CASSKREGELFF
d_gene: NA; abundance: NA; j_gene: TRBJ1-5; v_gene: TRBV6-5; CDR3nt: TGTGCCAGCGGTACTGGCAGCAATCAGCCCCAGCATTTT; CDR3aa: CASGTGSNQPQHF
d_gene: TRBD2; abundance: few; j_gene: TRBJ2-7; v_gene: TRBV4-3; CDR3nt: TGCGCCAGCAGCCAAGACGCTAGCGGGGTTTCCTACGAGCAGTACTTC; CDR3aa: CASSQDASGVSYEQYF
d_gene: NA; abundance: few; j_gene: TRBJ1-5; v_gene: TRBV19; CDR3nt: TGTGCCAGTAGCTTTCAGGGTGGTCAGCCCCAGCATTTT; CDR3aa: CASSFQGGQPQHF
d_gene: NA; abundance: NA; j_gene: TRBJ2-1; v_gene: TRBV5-4; CDR3nt: TGTGCCAGCAGCTTCGGAGAATACAATGAGCAGTTCTTC; CDR3aa: CASSFGEYNEQFF
d_gene: NA; abundance: few; j_gene: TRBJ1-5; v_gene: TRBV6-1; CDR3nt: TGTGCCAGCAGCGTACTGACTGAGGCCAATCAGCCCCAGCATTTT; CDR3aa: CASSVLTEANQPQHF
d_gene: NA; abundance: NA; j_gene: TRBJ2-7; v_gene: TRBV2; CDR3nt: TGTGCCAGCAGGCGACTCGCCTACGAGCAGTACTTC; CDR3aa: CASRRLAYEQYF
d_gene: TRBD2; abundance: NA; j_gene: TRBJ2-7; v_gene: TRBV27; CDR3nt: TGTGCCAGCAGGTTAGCGGGAGGGTTCGACGAGCAGTACTTC; CDR3aa: CASRLAGGFDEQYF
d_gene: NA; abundance: NA; j_gene: TRBJ2-5; v_gene: TRBV9; CDR3nt: TGTGCCAGCAGCGAGGGGAAGGGCCGTCAAGAGACCCAGTACTTC; CDR3aa: CASSEGKGRQETQYF
d_gene: TRBD1; abundance: NA; j_gene: TRBJ1-1; v_gene: TRBV11-2; CDR3nt: TGTGCCAGCAGCTTAGTAAAGACAGGGAAAGGCACTGAAGCTTTCTTT; CDR3aa: CASSLVKTGKGTEAFF
d_gene: NA; abundance: NA; j_gene: TRBJ1-3; v_gene: TRBV28; CDR3nt: TGTGCCAGCACCGTAGATGGAAACACCATATATTTT; CDR3aa: CASTVDGNTIYF
d_gene: TRBD2; abundance: NA; j_gene: TRBJ2-7; v_gene: TRBV19; CDR3nt: TGTGCCAGTAGTCCTCGGGGACTAGCGGGGTTCTACGAGCAGTACTTC; CDR3aa: CASSPRGLAGFYEQYF
d_gene: TRBD1; abundance: NA; j_gene: TRBJ1-5; v_gene: TRBV6-5; CDR3nt: TGTGCCAGCAGTTACTCGCCACAGGGGGCGTCCCAGCATTTT; CDR3aa: CASSYSPQGASQHF
d_gene: NA; abundance: NA; j_gene: TRBJ2-7; v_gene: TRBV5-1; CDR3nt: TGCGCCAGCGGGTACCGGGGTTCCTACGAGCAGTACTTC; CDR3aa: CASGYRGSYEQYF
d_gene: NA; abundance: NA; j_gene: TRBJ2-6; v_gene: TRBV14; CDR3nt: TGTGCCAGCAGCCCCGCGGCCAACGTCCTGACTTTC; CDR3aa: CASSPAANVLTF
d_gene: TRBD1; abundance: NA; j_gene: TRBJ1-1; v_gene: TRBV7-6; CDR3nt: TGTGCCAGCAGCTTACAACAGGGGGGATACACTGAAGCTTTCTTT; CDR3aa: CASSLQQGGYTEAFF
d_gene: TRBD2; abundance: NA; j_gene: TRBJ2-1; v_gene: TRBV9; CDR3nt: TGTGCCAGCGCAGCAGGGACTAGCGGGATCAATGAGCAGTTCTTC; CDR3aa: CASAAGTSGINEQFF
d_gene: TRBD2; abundance: NA; j_gene: TRBJ2-3; v_gene: TRBV12-5; CDR3nt: TGTGCTAGTGGTAACGGACGGGGGGGAGATACGCAGTATTTT; CDR3aa: CASGNGRGGDTQYF
d_gene: TRBD2; abundance: NA; j_gene: TRBJ2-7; v_gene: TRBV13; CDR3nt: TGTGCCAGCAGCTCGACTAGCGGCCCTTACGAGCAGTACTTC; CDR3aa: CASSSTSGPYEQYF